These 18 T cell receptor beta chains were all obtained from the same sample, sequenced in a study of OX40 agonist ivuxolimab in advanced cancers. The assay was immunoSEQ multiplex PCR, and TCRdb's table has in-frame clones only and misses some. Among 20,000 to 25,000 clones, just over 85% were seen once, and the ten largest hold less than 20%. Sequences were derived from CD4+ or CD8+ T cells sorted from blood, sampled in a trial of the OX40 agonist ivuxolimab. The receptor set was obtained from an adult with an advanced solid tumor such as melanoma, head and neck, liver or kidney cancer.

CDR3 sequence reads: CASSVREGYEQYF. In DNA form, the CDR3 reads TGTGCCAGCAGCGTACGCGAGGGCTACGAGCAGTACTTC. The V gene is TRBV9, the J gene TRBJ2-7, with D tentatively TRBD2 (5 bases). This CDR3 region has 13 residues. V was shortened by 1 base and J by 3 bases, with 8 bases between the two germline ends. From germline, CDR1 is SGDLS and CDR2 YYNGEE.

V and J are TRBV6-5 and TRBJ1-1; TRBD1 aligns across 8 bases. This CDR3 contains 13 residues. The ends lost 9 bases at V and 3 bases at J; junction bases unmatched: 6. Germline V gene sequence: CDR1 MNHEY, CDR2 SVGAGI. As DNA, the CDR3 is TGTGCCAGGAACGAACAGGGGGACACTGAAGCTTTCTTT. Its translation: CARNEQGDTEAFF.

The V and J genes are TRBV5-5 and TRBJ1-1, with 7 positions matching TRBD1. The CDR3 extends over 17 amino acids. V shed 0 bases, J shed 1 base, and the junction held 9 bases outside the gene matches. Germline V gene lookup returns CDR1 SGHKS and CDR2 YYEKEE (reference sequence). DNA of the CDR3: TGTGCCAGCAGCTTGGACCAGGGGGTTCCGTGGAACACTGAAGCTTTCTTT. It is translated as CASSLDQGVPWNTEAFF.

The rearrangement joins TRBV19 to TRBJ1-1; D is unresolved. Germline-derived CDR1 and CDR2 are LNHDA and SQIVND (reference sequence). V was pared by 0 bases and J by 5 bases, with 10 bases between. The CDR3 is 14 amino acids. CDR3 sequence: CASSIERGKTEAFF. The DNA of the CDR3 is TGTGCCAGTAGTATAGAACGGGGTAAGACTGAAGCTTTCTTT.

This clone came up a few times. The chain is built from TRBV19 and TRBJ2-7; D is uncertain. The CDR3 runs to 14 residues. CDR1 and CDR2 (germline): LNHDA, SQIVND (reference sequence). Trimming removed 3 bases at V and 3 bases at J, with 12 bases between. CDR3 in amino acids: CASSIGQLNYEQYF. The CDR3 bases are TGTGCCAGTAGTATCGGGCAGCTGAACTACGAGCAGTACTTC.

The chain uses TRBV11-1 and TRBJ2-2; unclear D gene. Germline-derived CDR1 and CDR2 are SGHAT and FQDESV (reference sequence). V lost 2 bases and J 1 base, leaving 5 bases between the germline ends. There are 14 residues in the CDR3. The DNA of the CDR3 is TGTGCCAGCAGCTTAAGGCGGAACACCGGGGAGCTGTTTTTT. The encoded protein is CASSLRRNTGELFF.

A single count supports this clone. The chain has TRBV6-6 and TRBJ1-2; D might be TRBD1 (6 bases). Trimming took 4 bases from V and 4 from J, leaving 16 bases between them. Germline assignment: CDR1 MNHNY and CDR2 SVGAGI (reference sequence). The CDR3 is 15 residues long. CDR3 bases: TGTGCCAGCAGTTTGACAGGCCTAACACTCTATGGCTACACCTTC. It specifies CASSLTGLTLYGYTF.

The gene calls are TRBV10-3 and TRBJ2-3, with 7 bases lining up with TRBD1. The junction had 13 bases not matched to a gene; V was cut back by 8 bases and J by 2 bases. The CDR3 runs 16 residues. CDR1 and CDR2 from the germline V gene are ENHRY and SYGVKD. This CDR3 is CAIGPKQGQITDTQYF. CDR3 nucleotides: TGTGCCATCGGACCCAAACAGGGGCAAATCACAGATACGCAGTATTTT.

This chain connects TRBV7-2 to TRBJ2-5; D uncertain. CDR1 is SGHTA, CDR2 FQGNSA, per germline. V dropped 2 bases and J dropped 2 bases, with 9 bases sitting between them. The CDR3 length is 14 residues. The CDR3 DNA reads as TGTGCCAGCAGCTTAAATAAGGGTCAAGAGACCCAGTACTTC. This codes for CASSLNKGQETQYF.

The chain carries TRBV13 and TRBJ2-5; TRBD2 aligns across 11 bases. The V segment lost 2 bases and the J segment 2 bases; nucleotides outside the gene matches: 1. The CDR3 is 15 amino acids. The germline V gene has CDR1 PRHDT and CDR2 FYEKMQ (reference sequence). The DNA for the CDR3 is TGTGCCAGCAGCTTAAGACTAGCGGGACAAGAGACCCAGTACTTC. It is translated as CASSLRLAGQETQYF.

J is TRBJ2-1 and V is TRBV18; 14 bases are shared with TRBD2. CDR1 and CDR2 (germline): KGHSH, LQKENI. V was clipped by 6 bases and J by 9 bases; unmatched bases: 4. The CDR3 spans 14 residues. The DNA of the CDR3 is TGTGCCAGCTCCTCGACTAGCGGGAGGGGTGAGCAGTTCTTC. Its translation is CASSSTSGRGEQFF.

J is TRBJ2-5 and V is TRBV7-9, with a weak D call TRBD2 (5 bases). Per germline, CDR1 SEHNR and CDR2 FQNEAQ (reference sequence). The CDR3 is 15 amino acids. The germline V and J ends were trimmed by 2 bases and 2 bases, with 12 bases remaining between them. Here the CDR3 DNA reads TGTGCCAGCAGCTTACTCGGCGGGCCACAAGAGACCCAGTACTTC. It encodes CASSLLGGPQETQYF.

The chain combines TRBV9 with TRBJ2-1; D uncertain. The CDR3 runs 15 residues. Germline CDR1 and CDR2: SGDLS and YYNGEE. V was cut by 0 bases and J by 2 bases, with 9 bases left in between. CDR3 DNA: TGTGCCAGCAGCGTAGCCCAGGACCCCTACAATGAGCAGTTCTTC. The encoded protein is CASSVAQDPYNEQFF.

Here the CDR3 reads CASSLWTRLAGVSEQYF. CDR3 DNA: TGTGCCAGCAGCTTATGGACAAGACTAGCGGGAGTCTCCGAGCAGTACTTC. This chain joins TRBV7-3 and TRBJ2-5, with 12 bases aligning to TRBD2. The end of the DNA fits TRBJ2-7 better, so the J call may be wrong. This CDR3 is built from 17 residues. Germline V gene lookup returns CDR1 SGHTA and CDR2 FQGTGA.

The chain joins TRBV19 to TRBJ1-3; D is possibly TRBD1 (6 bases). Germline CDR1 LNHDA, CDR2 SQIVND (reference sequence). The CDR3 covers 16 residues. V was pared by 5 bases and J by 4 bases, with 18 bases between. In nucleotides, the CDR3 is TGTGCCAGTAGTCCGACAGGCCGATTATGGGGAAACACCATATATTTT. As protein: CASSPTGRLWGNTIYF.

CDR3 bases: TGCGCCAGCAGCTTGGATGGTGTGATCTCTGAAGCTTTCTTT. It yields the protein CASSLDGVISEAFF. This chain connects TRBV5-1 to TRBJ1-1; no firm D call. The CDR3 is 14 residues long. The germline V and J ends were trimmed by 0 bases and 6 bases, with 12 bases remaining between them. Germline values: CDR1 SGHRS, CDR2 YFSETQ.

The CDR3 nucleotides read TGTGCCAGCAGCCAAGAGAAGGGGGTGGGCTCCTACGAGCAGTACTTC. Translated: CASSQEKGVGSYEQYF. V is TRBV4-2 and J is TRBJ2-7; D is perhaps TRBD1 (6 bases). CDR1 and CDR2 from the germline V gene are LGHNA and YNFKEQ. V was cut by 0 bases and J by 0 bases, with 12 bases left in between. The CDR3 is made up of 16 amino acids.

V gene TRBV11-2 combines with J gene TRBJ2-5; D unclear. The V end lost 3 bases, the J end lost 1 base, and 9 bases lay between the germline ends. Germline-derived CDR1 and CDR2 are SGHAT and FQNNGV. This CDR3 contains 14 residues. The CDR3 loop reads CASSFGRLQETQYF. CDR3 nucleotide sequence: TGTGCCAGCAGCTTTGGACGTCTCCAAGAGACCCAGTACTTC.